The present T cell receptor (beta chain) was sequenced within a study of Ad26.COV2.S vaccination and SARS-CoV-2 variants. About this clone: Its cognate antigen is unknown.

The assay was immunoSEQ multiplex PCR, and TCRdb's table has in-frame clones only and misses some. The table records roughly 92,000 clones, 82% of them present only once. The germline V gene encodes CDR1 SGHNT and CDR2 YYREEE (reference sequence). The CDR3 is made up of 15 amino acids. V dropped 4 bases and J dropped 0 bases, with 11 bases sitting between them. Regarding the study as a whole: Participants given vaccine showed non-spike TCR breadth similar to that of placebo recipients. Greater spike-specific TCR breadth was seen in vaccine recipients than in placebo recipients. Reportedly, after vaccination the spike-specific CD8+ and CD4+ T cell responses displayed substantial breadth. Total T cell responses may have been underestimated by the TCR breadth and depth analyses.

This chain joins TRBV5-4 and TRBJ2-1, with D perhaps assigned TRBD1 or TRBD2 (5 bases each). The sequencing used peripheral blood, collected after recovery from COVID-19. This clonotype originated in a human donor who had recovered from COVID-19. This CDR3 reads CASSPGTRSYNEQFF. As DNA, the CDR3 is TGTGCCAGCAGCCCAGGGACCCGCTCCTACAATGAGCAGTTCTTC.